The next 27 T cell receptor beta chains were all read from a single sample in a study of cytomegalovirus exposure and HLA in healthy donors. Some clones are missing from TCRdb's copy, which holds only in-frame ones; the method was immunoSEQ multiplex PCR. The sample consists of under 200,000 clones, 95% to 96% of them appearing once. Sequenced: PBMCs. The receptors shown here come from a woman younger than 30 in good health and CMV-seronegative.

The V call is TRBV4-3, the J call TRBJ2-7; D might be TRBD2 (5 bases). V shed 0 bases and J shed 2 bases, with 11 bases lying between them. Germline-derived CDR1 and CDR2 are LGHNA and YSLEER. This CDR3 region has 15 residues. The CDR3 coding sequence is TGCGCCAGCAGCCAAGAAGAGGGCACAACCTACGAGCAGTACTTC. Its translation is CASSQEEGTTYEQYF.

The gene calls are TRBV6-1 and TRBJ2-5; the match to TRBD2 covers 8 bases. The junction had 8 bases not matched to a gene; V was cut back by 6 bases and J by 5 bases. Germline V lookup: CDR1 MNHNS, CDR2 SASEGT. CDR3 length equals 14 residues. The CDR3 DNA follows: TGTGCCAGCAGCCGCAGGGGCGGGGGGGAGACCCAGTACTTC. As protein: CASSRRGGGETQYF.

This sequence joins TRBV30 and TRBJ1-6; D not resolved. CDR1 GTSNPN and CDR2 SVGIG come from the germline V gene (reference sequence). V was clipped by 6 bases and J by 8 bases, with 8 bases between them. This CDR3 is 11 amino acids long. This CDR3 reads CACLGHSPLHF. The CDR3 DNA reads as TGTGCCTGTCTTGGCCATTCACCCCTCCACTTT.

The rearrangement uses TRBV11-2 and TRBJ1-5; D gene ambiguous. CDR1 SGHAT and CDR2 FQNNGV come from the germline V gene. V was shortened by 1 base and J by 8 bases, with 9 bases between the two germline ends. There are 13 residues in the CDR3. CDR3 sequence reads: CASSLGAKEPQHF. The CDR3 DNA is TGTGCCAGCAGCTTAGGGGCAAAGGAGCCCCAGCATTTT.

V usage is TRBV18 and J usage is TRBJ1-1; possibly TRBD1 for D (5 bases). The V end was cut by 3 bases, the J end by 1 base, with 15 bases between. The CDR3 totals 16 residues. Germline V gene sequence: CDR1 KGHSH, CDR2 LQKENI. CDR3 loop: CASSPVGGSKNTEAFF. The DNA of the CDR3 is TGTGCCAGCTCACCGGTGGGGGGTAGTAAGAACACTGAAGCTTTCTTT.

In DNA form, the CDR3 reads TGTGCCAGCAGCGAGCAGGGGGCAGGCTACGAGCAGTACTTC. This encodes CASSEQGAGYEQYF. The chain carries TRBV9 and TRBJ2-7; TRBD1 matches at 8 bases. V dropped 3 bases and J dropped 3; count of bases not matched to a gene: 5. CDR3 length equals 14 residues. Germline V lookup: CDR1 SGDLS, CDR2 YYNGEE.

The chain employs TRBV30 and TRBJ2-7; TRBD2 aligns across 14 bases. The V segment lost 2 bases and the J segment 6 bases; nucleotides outside the gene matches: 6. CDR3 length: 15 amino acids. Germline V gene data show CDR1 as GTSNPN and CDR2 as SVGIG (reference sequence). CDR3 loop: CAWSNGLAGGREQYF. Here the CDR3 DNA reads TGTGCCTGGAGTAACGGACTAGCGGGGGGCCGCGAGCAGTACTTC.

The chain uses TRBV4-3 and TRBJ2-5, with D perhaps matching TRBD2 (5 bases). V lost 0 bases and J 5 bases, leaving 13 bases between the germline ends. Germline V gene sequence: CDR1 LGHNA, CDR2 YSLEER. CDR3 length: 15 residues. CDR3 amino acids: CASSQDSSSWETQYF. The CDR3 DNA reads TGCGCCAGCAGCCAAGATAGCTCTAGCTGGGAGACCCAGTACTTC.

The rearrangement joins TRBV27 to TRBJ2-7; 8 bases map to TRBD2. After removal of 3 bases from V and 6 bases from J, the junction contained 13 bases not matched to a gene. The V gene's germline CDR1 is MNHEY and CDR2 SMNVEV (reference sequence). The CDR3 covers 16 residues. CDR3 nucleotide sequence: TGTGCCAGCAGTTTTCGTCTAGCGGGCTCCCTCTCCGAGCAGTACTTC. Amino acids: CASSFRLAGSLSEQYF.

This clone was observed a handful of times. This rearrangement joins TRBV6-5 to TRBJ2-7, with TRBD2 matching over 7 bases. This CDR3 is built from 13 residues. J gave up 3 bases and V 3 bases, and 2 bases lay outside the gene matches. The V gene's germline CDR1 is MNHEY and CDR2 SVGAGI. CDR3 protein: CASSYERGYEQYF. The DNA of the CDR3 is TGTGCCAGCAGTTATGAGCGGGGCTACGAGCAGTACTTC.

The chain uses TRBV15 and TRBJ2-4, with TRBD2 matching over 7 bases. With 1 base clipped from V and 1 base from J, the junction kept 1 base outside the gene matches. Germline lookup yields CDR1 LNHNV and CDR2 YYDKDF (reference sequence). The CDR3 length is 15 residues. The CDR3 DNA reads TGTGCCACCAGCAGAGGTAGCGGGGCCAAAAACATTCAGTACTTC. Translation gives CATSRGSGAKNIQYF.

This clone was recorded once. The chain has TRBV7-2 and TRBJ2-5; 7 nucleotides line up with TRBD2. Losses at the gene ends were 0 bases for V and 1 base for J; bases not matched to a gene: 2. There are 15 residues in the CDR3. Germline V gives CDR1 SGHTA, CDR2 FQGNSA. CDR3 nucleotides: TGTGCCAGCAGCTTAGCGGGGGGGACCCAAGAGACCCAGTACTTC. Amino acids: CASSLAGGTQETQYF.

This rearrangement joins TRBV7-2 to TRBJ2-3; TRBD2 matches 7 bases. Germline V gene data show CDR1 as SGHTA and CDR2 as FQGNSA. The CDR3 runs to 15 residues. The ends lost 3 bases at V and 6 bases at J; junction bases unmatched: 9. CDR3 bases: TGTGCCAGCAGCTTGAGCGGGGCCCTTGGTGATACGCAGTATTTT. This gives the protein CASSLSGALGDTQYF.

The rearrangement joins TRBV18 to TRBJ2-5; D may be TRBD2 (5 bases). V gave up 6 bases and J gave up 4 bases, with 15 bases separating them. The CDR3 is made up of 14 amino acids. Germline V gene data show CDR1 as KGHSH and CDR2 as LQKENI. CDR3 nucleotides: TGTGCCAGCTCCCCGGGGAGACCGGCAGAGACCCAGTACTTC. It is translated as CASSPGRPAETQYF. Full variable domain (missing parts from reference TRBV18 and TRBJ2-5): NAGVMQNPRHLVRRRGQEARLRCSPMKGHSHVYWYRQLPEEGLKFMVYLQKENIIDESGMPKERFSAEFPKEGPSILRIQQVVRGDSAAYFCASSPGRPAETQYFGPGTRLLVL.

This clone was seen a few times. CDR3 nucleotide sequence: TGTGCCAGCAGTGCCCCGGGACAGGGGAATGGCTACACCTTC. Its protein is CASSAPGQGNGYTF. The genes are TRBV2 and TRBJ1-2, with 10 bases that match TRBD1. The CDR3 contains 14 residues. The ends lost 4 bases at V and 6 bases at J; junction bases unmatched: 5. Germline loops: CDR1 SNHLY, CDR2 FYNNEI.

The chain employs TRBV9 and TRBJ1-3, with D perhaps TRBD1 (6 bases). Trimming shortened V by 3 bases and J by 2 bases, and 12 bases separated the two germline ends. CDR3 length: 15 amino acids. Germline V gives CDR1 SGDLS, CDR2 YYNGEE. The DNA for the CDR3 is TGTGCCAGCAGCGCACTTCAGGGGACTGGAAACACCATATATTTT. As protein: CASSALQGTGNTIYF. Supplemented by reference TRBV9 and TRBJ1-3, the full variable domain reads DSGVTQTPKHLITATGQRVTLRCSPRSGDLSVYWYQQSLDQGLQFLIQYYNGEERAKGNILERFSAQQFPDLHSELNLSSLELGDSALYFCASSALQGTGNTIYFGEGSWLTVV.

J is TRBJ1-2 and V is TRBV18, with 7 bases lining up with TRBD1. With 3 bases clipped from V and 1 base from J, the junction kept 5 bases outside the gene matches. The CDR3 spans 15 residues. Looked up from germline, CDR1 is KGHSH and CDR2 is LQKENI. The CDR3 DNA is TGTGCCAGCTCACCCAACCGACAGGGTAACTATGGCTACACCTTC. It codes for CASSPNRQGNYGYTF.

The chain joins TRBV5-4 to TRBJ2-5, with 8 bases that match TRBD2. Germline V gene sequence: CDR1 SGHNT, CDR2 YYREEE (reference sequence). The CDR3 runs 15 residues. After removal of 3 bases from V and 5 bases from J, the junction contained 9 bases not matched to a gene. The chain's CDR3 is CASSSRREGRETQYF. The CDR3 nucleotides read TGTGCCAGCAGCTCCCGCCGGGAGGGGCGGGAGACCCAGTACTTC.

The J gene is TRBJ2-7, the V gene TRBV11-2; 8 bases are a match to TRBD1. The CDR3 is 17 residues long. The V segment lost 5 bases and the J segment 0 bases; nucleotides outside the gene matches: 12. Germline assignment: CDR1 SGHAT and CDR2 FQNNGV. CDR3 loop: CASSPRLDRVSSYEQYF. The CDR3 nucleotides read TGTGCCAGCAGCCCGAGGTTGGACAGGGTTAGCTCCTACGAGCAGTACTTC.

The V and J genes are TRBV4-2 and TRBJ1-2; D call uncertain. The length of the CDR3 is 18 residues. CDR1 and CDR2 from the germline V gene are LGHNA and YNFKEQ. Trimming cost V 3 bases and J 4 bases, with 24 bases left between them. This CDR3 reads CASSHSGEIGVSFYGYTF. CDR3 coding DNA: TGTGCCAGCAGCCACTCGGGTGAAATCGGAGTCTCATTCTATGGCTACACCTTC.

The chain couples TRBV10-3 to TRBJ2-7, with D maybe TRBD2 (6 bases). Germline V gene lookup returns CDR1 ENHRY and CDR2 SYGVKD. This CDR3 has 16 amino acids. Trimming took off 1 base at V and 2 bases at J, with 15 bases between the two ends. CDR3: CAISEYQATGAYEQYF. CDR3 DNA sequence: TGTGCCATCAGTGAGTACCAGGCAACGGGGGCCTACGAGCAGTACTTC.

The genes are TRBV29-1 and TRBJ1-1; 7 bases fit TRBD1. The J segment lost 6 bases and the V segment lost 6 bases, leaving 10 bases of the junction unmatched. Germline values: CDR1 SQVTM, CDR2 ANQGSEA. The CDR3 loop spans 13 amino acids. The CDR3, as DNA: TGCAGCGTGAGGACAGGCAGCGTCGCTGAAGCTTTCTTT. Its translation: CSVRTGSVAEAFF. Looking up the rest from reference TRBV29-1 and TRBJ1-1 gives the full variable domain: SAVISQKPSRDICQRGTSLTIQCQVDSQVTMMFWYRQQPGQSLTLIATANQGSEATYESGFVIDKFPISRPNLTFSTLTVSNMSPEDSSIYLCSVRTGSVAEAFFGQGTRLTVV.

This CDR3 is CASSQGQGGHEQFF. For the CDR3, the DNA is TGTGCCAGCAGCCAGGGACAGGGAGGGCATGAGCAGTTCTTC. This rearrangement joins TRBV4-2 to TRBJ2-1; the match to TRBD1 covers 9 bases. The germline gives CDR1 LGHNA, CDR2 YNFKEQ. CDR3 length: 14 amino acids. Trimming took 3 bases from V and 8 from J; bases not matched to a gene: 5.

The chain employs TRBV6-6 and TRBJ2-7; maybe TRBD2 (5 bases). The CDR3 loop spans 15 amino acids. Germline V gene data show CDR1 as MNHNY and CDR2 as SVGAGI (reference sequence). V was cut by 7 bases and J by 7 bases, with 23 bases left in between. The CDR3: CASTQGLTSTGEQYF. The CDR3 nucleotides read TGTGCCAGCACCCAAGGACTGACTTCTACGGGTGAGCAGTACTTC.

J is TRBJ2-5 and V is TRBV5-6, with 7 bases fitting TRBD2. V was pared by 4 bases and J by 3 bases, with 6 bases of the junction left unmatched. The germline gives CDR1 SGHDT, CDR2 YYEEEE. The CDR3 loop spans 14 amino acids. CDR3 bases: TGTGCCAGCAGCCGTACAGGACTAGAAGAGACCCAGTACTTC. Amino acid sequence: CASSRTGLEETQYF.

The J gene is TRBJ2-7, the V gene TRBV6-6; a weak D match, TRBD1 (6 bases). This CDR3 comprises 13 residues. V was clipped by 3 bases and J by 3 bases, with 9 bases between them. CDR1 and CDR2 (germline): MNHNY, SVGAGI (reference sequence). CDR3 nucleotides: TGTGCCAGCAGTTATTCACAGGGCTACGAGCAGTACTTC. Its translation: CASSYSQGYEQYF.

The chain joins TRBV29-1 to TRBJ2-1; D perhaps matches TRBD2 (7 bases). CDR3 size: 15 residues. Per the germline V gene, CDR1 is SQVTM and CDR2 is ANQGSEA. The germline V and J ends were trimmed by 1 base and 3 bases, with 13 bases remaining between them. DNA for the CDR3: TGCAGCGTTGAAGGTGGGGGGGCCAACTACAATGAGCAGTTCTTC. It encodes CSVEGGGANYNEQFF.